The source of this TCR beta chain is a study of T-cell reconstitution after alpha-beta-depleted transplantation in children. Overall study findings and caveats: Reportedly, only several hundred clones from non-depleted graft cells drove alpha-beta T-cell counts at about two months. Some patients' high day-60 TCRbeta diversity was attributed to recipient cells surviving conditioning. Most T-cell counts and diversity one year after the transplant came from T cells that were newly produced.

Germline CDR1 is SGHTA and CDR2 is FQGNSA. The CDR3 runs 15 residues. V was shortened by 5 bases and J by 3 bases, with 17 bases between the two germline ends. To note about this clonotype: Its specificity is unknown.

Preparation of the TCRbeta library involved a method that used unique molecular identifiers. Via MiXCR, TCRdb re-called the PCR reads, giving one row per CDR3 protein. The table shows fewer than 750,000 distinct CDR3 sequences, with roughly 23% occurring only once. The V and J genes are TRBV7-2 and TRBJ2-7, with D possibly matching TRBD2 (7 bases). The receptor's source is a boy in the first two years of life who had a stem cell transplant for acute myeloid leukemia, so the T cells may come from the graft donor. Sequencing used PBMCs, mostly from graft donor cells, obtained 360 days after TCRalphabeta/CD19-depleted stem cell transplant. The CDR3 bases are TGTGCCAGCAGCACTAGAGCGGGGACACGCTACGAGCAGTACTTC. Its translation is CASSTRAGTRYEQYF.